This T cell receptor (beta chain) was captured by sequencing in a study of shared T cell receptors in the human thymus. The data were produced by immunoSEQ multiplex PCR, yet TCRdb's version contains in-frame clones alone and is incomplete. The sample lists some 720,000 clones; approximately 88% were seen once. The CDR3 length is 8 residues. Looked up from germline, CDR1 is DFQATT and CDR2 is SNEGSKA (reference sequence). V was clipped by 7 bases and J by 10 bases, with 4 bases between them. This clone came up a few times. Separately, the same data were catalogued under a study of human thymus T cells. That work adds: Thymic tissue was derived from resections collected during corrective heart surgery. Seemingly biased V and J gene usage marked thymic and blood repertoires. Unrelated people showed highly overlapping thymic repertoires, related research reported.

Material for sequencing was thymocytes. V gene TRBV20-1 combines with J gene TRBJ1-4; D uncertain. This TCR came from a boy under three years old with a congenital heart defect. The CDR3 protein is CSDGKLFF. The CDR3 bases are TGCAGTGACGGAAAACTGTTTTTT.